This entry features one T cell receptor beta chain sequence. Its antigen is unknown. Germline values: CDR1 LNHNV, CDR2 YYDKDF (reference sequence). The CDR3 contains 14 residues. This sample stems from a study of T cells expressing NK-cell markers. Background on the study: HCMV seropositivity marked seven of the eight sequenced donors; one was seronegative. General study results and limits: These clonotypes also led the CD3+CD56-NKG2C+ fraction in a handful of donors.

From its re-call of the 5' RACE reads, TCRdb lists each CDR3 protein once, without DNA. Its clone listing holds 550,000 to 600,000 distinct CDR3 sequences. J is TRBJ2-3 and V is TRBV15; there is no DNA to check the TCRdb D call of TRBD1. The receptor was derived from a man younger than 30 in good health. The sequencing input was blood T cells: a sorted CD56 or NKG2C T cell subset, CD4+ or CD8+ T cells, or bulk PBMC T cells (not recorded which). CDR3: CATSRGGVPDTQYF.